Listed below are T cell receptor beta chains from one sample, sequenced in a study of metastatic and nonmetastatic thyroid tumors. TCRdb re-clonotyped the PCR reads via MiXCR. Counted here are some 14,000 clones, about 30% occurring once; the ten biggest clones make up about a quarter. Specimen: tumor tissue. The receptors come from a female donor with papillary thyroid cancer or a benign thyroid nodule (not recorded which). Some clones in this sample may be carry-over from other donors' samples. Each CDR3 is given with its conserved first and last residue. A D gene is named only where the DNA matches it firmly. Clone size is stated in some rows and not others, as once, few, many or a class when expanded.

v_call	clone_size	j_call	cdr3_length	d_call	cdr3_nt	cdr3_aa
TRBV6-5	many	TRBJ2-5	16	TRBD2	TGTGCCAGCAGTTACTCAGGGACTAGCGGGCAAGAGACCCAGTACTTC	CASSYSGTSGQETQYF
TRBV19	-	TRBJ2-1	15	-	TGTGCCAGTAGCTCTTCGGACCCGGTCTACAATGAGCAGTCCTTC	CASSSSDPVYNEQSF
TRBV18	many	TRBJ2-1	12	-	TGTGCCAGCTCACAACAGGGAAATGAGCAGTTCTTC	CASSQQGNEQFF
TRBV11-2	once	TRBJ1-3	16	-	TGTGCCAGCAGCCCCGGCCTAACAGGGACTGGAAACACCATATATTTT	CASSPGLTGTGNTIYF
TRBV19	few	TRBJ2-2	14	-	TGTGCCAGTAGTTGGGCTATCGGGGACGGGGAGCTGTTTTTT	CASSWAIGDGELFF
TRBV9	-	TRBJ2-1	15	-	TGTGCCAGCAGCGTAGCTGTGGGGGTAAACAATGAGCAGTTCTTC	CASSVAVGVNNEQFF
TRBV20-1	large	TRBJ1-1	16	TRBD1	TGCAGTGCTAGTGAGCTTGGGACAGGGGATTTCACTGAAGCTTTCTTT	CSASELGTGDFTEAFF
TRBV20-1	few	TRBJ1-1	13	-	TGCAGTGCTAGTGGTCAGTTAGACACTGAAGCTTTCTTT	CSASGQLDTEAFF
TRBV4-2	-	TRBJ2-7	16	TRBD1	TGTGCCAGCAGCCAAAAGCCGGGACAGGGGGCTCAGGAGCAGTACTTC	CASSQKPGQGAQEQYF
TRBV28	-	TRBJ1-4	15	-	TGTGCCAGCAGCAACGTGTGGGGGGGTAATGAAAAACTGTTTTTT	CASSNVWGGNEKLFF
TRBV3-1	-	TRBJ2-2	16	TRBD2	TGTGCCAGCAGCCAATCACTACTAGCGGGAGCCGGGGAGCTGTTTTTT	CASSQSLLAGAGELFF
TRBV7-9	many	TRBJ2-3	15	-	TGTGCCAGCAGCGTCAGCGCAACACGCACAGATACGCAGTATTTT	CASSVSATRTDTQYF
TRBV3-1	-	TRBJ1-1	16	-	TGTGCCAGCAGCCTCCTGGGTGGTGGGGGGAACACTGAAGCTTTCTTT	CASSLLGGGGNTEAFF
TRBV3-1	once	TRBJ2-7	14	TRBD1	TGTGCCAGCAGAAGACCGGGACAGACTTACGAGCAGTACTTC	CASRRPGQTYEQYF
TRBV15	few	TRBJ1-4	16	-	TGTGCCACCAGCAGAGATAGGACAGCAACTAATGAAAAACTGTTTTTT	CATSRDRTATNEKLFF
TRBV18	medium-sized	TRBJ2-7	14	-	TGTGCCAGCTCACCACTGGGCAGAGCATCCGAGCAGTACTTC	CASSPLGRASEQYF
TRBV27	-	TRBJ1-6	13	-	TGTGCCAGCAGTCCGAACAGGGATTCACCCCTCCACTTT	CASSPNRDSPLHF
TRBV7-9	-	TRBJ1-2	15	-	TGTGCCAGCAGCTTAGCGAATGCAGGCCTTAATGGCTACACCTTC	CASSLANAGLNGYTF
TRBV5-5	many	TRBJ2-3	15	TRBD2	TGTGCCAGCAGCTTTAGCGGGAGTCCAACAGATACGCAGTATTTT	CASSFSGSPTDTQYF
TRBV7-2	medium-sized	TRBJ2-7	12	-	TGTGCCAGCAGCTTCCAGGGCTACGAGCAGTACTTC	CASSFQGYEQYF
TRBV6-1	few	TRBJ1-2	13	-	TGTGCCAGCAAGACCCCGAGGGACTATGGCTACACCTTC	CASKTPRDYGYTF
TRBV27	-	TRBJ2-7	13	-	TGTGCCAGCAGTGACAGGGAGGACTACGAGCAGTACTTC	CASSDREDYEQYF
TRBV10-1	-	TRBJ2-2	15	TRBD1	TGCGCCAGCAGTGAAGGGACAGCGAACACCGGGGAGCTGTTTTTT	CASSEGTANTGELFF
TRBV9	many	TRBJ2-3	13	-	TGTGCCAGCAGCGTAGAGGGGCCAGATACGCAGTATTTT	CASSVEGPDTQYF
TRBV20-1	many	TRBJ2-7	13	-	TGCAGTGTCGCCATCACAGGAGCCTACGAGCAGTACTTC	CSVAITGAYEQYF
TRBV20-1	-	TRBJ2-7	15	TRBD2	TGCAGTGCCAGAAAGGGACTAGCTGCTTCCTACGAGCAGTACTTC	CSARKGLAASYEQYF
TRBV6-1	few	TRBJ2-1	12	-	TGTGCCACCTCACTACCTCGGGGGCAGCAGTTCTTC	CATSLPRGQQFF
TRBV7-3	medium-sized	TRBJ2-7	16	-	TGTGCCAGCAGCTTAATGGGGGGAGCGAACCCCTACGAGCAGTACTTC	CASSLMGGANPYEQYF
TRBV5-1	many	TRBJ1-1	12	-	TGCGCCAGCAGTCTCCAGGGTCGTGAAGCTTTCTTT	CASSLQGREAFF
TRBV20-1	few	TRBJ1-3	13	-	TGCAGTGCTAGAGATCTCGGGCCAAACACCATATATTTT	CSARDLGPNTIYF
TRBV11-3	-	TRBJ1-1	15	-	TGTGCCAGCAGCTTAGGCGGGGGGAGGAACACTGAAGCTTTCTTT	CASSLGGGRNTEAFF
TRBV2	-	TRBJ1-1	15	-	TGTGCCAGCGAAAAAACGGGACTCCCGAACACTGAAGCTTTCTTT	CASEKTGLPNTEAFF
TRBV29-1	many	TRBJ2-1	13	-	TGCAGCGTTGTTCTATCGTCCTACAATGAGCAGTTCTTC	CSVVLSSYNEQFF
TRBV2	many	TRBJ1-1	14	TRBD1	TGTGCCAGCAGTGCGGGCAGGGGGCGGTCTGAAGCTTTCTTT	CASSAGRGRSEAFF
TRBV13	-	TRBJ1-2	15	-	TGTGCCAGCAGCAGAGGGAGGGGGGGCGTTTTGAGCTACACCTTC	CASSRGRGGVLSYTF
TRBV2	few	TRBJ2-2	15	TRBD1	TGTGCCAGCAGACCTGGACAGGTGAACACCGGGGAGCTGTTTTTT	CASRPGQVNTGELFF
TRBV6-1	few	TRBJ1-2	15	-	TGTGCCAGCAGTGAATCCGCGGGACAACACTATGGCTACACCTTC	CASSESAGQHYGYTF
TRBV11-2	-	TRBJ2-2	14	-	TGTGCCAGCAGCTTAAACCCGGGAGCCGGGGAGCTGTTTTTT	CASSLNPGAGELFF
TRBV28	few	TRBJ2-5	12	-	TGTGCCAGCAGCCTGTTGATAAATGAGCATTTCTTC	CASSLLINEHFF
TRBV18	once	TRBJ2-7	16	TRBD1	TGTGCCAGCTCACCACCGGGGACAGGGGCCGTCTACGAGCAGTACTTC	CASSPPGTGAVYEQYF
TRBV2	few	TRBJ1-5	14	TRBD1	TGTGCCAGCAGGGCGGGACAGGTCAATCAGCCCCAGCATTTT	CASRAGQVNQPQHF
TRBV5-1	medium-sized	TRBJ2-7	13	-	TGCGCCAGCAGCTTGGCCAGCTCCTACGAGCAGTACTTC	CASSLASSYEQYF
TRBV27	-	TRBJ1-2	13	-	TGTGCCAGCAGTTTAGGACCCCCCTATGGCTACACCTTC	CASSLGPPYGYTF